These 18 T cell receptor beta chains came from one sample sequenced in a study of T cell changes during pregnancy in multiple sclerosis. Here immunoSEQ multiplex PCR was the method, and the copy in TCRdb shows in-frame clones only, minus some. The sample includes around 77,000 clones, just over 90% seen only once; the top ten take about 1%. The specimen was peripheral blood, collected in the third trimester of pregnancy. The receptors stem from a female donor with multiple sclerosis, enrolled in a pregnancy study.

This sequence joins TRBV30 and TRBJ2-5; D perhaps matches TRBD1 (5 bases). Germline lookup yields CDR1 GTSNPN and CDR2 SVGIG (reference sequence). With 2 bases removed from V and 4 bases from J, the gap between germline ends came to 11 bases. The CDR3 covers 13 residues. The CDR3 nucleotides read TGTGCCTGGAGTCGCAGGGTTGCAGAGACCCAGTACTTC. Residues: CAWSRRVAETQYF.

V is TRBV23-1 and J is TRBJ2-7, with 7 bases aligning to TRBD1. TRBV23-1 has ORF status, its function being uncertain. Losses at the gene ends were 4 bases for V and 0 bases for J; bases not matched to a gene: 15. This CDR3 comprises 18 residues. In nucleotides, the CDR3 is TGCGCCAGCAGTCCTTCGGACAGGCTAACGGACCACTCCTACGAGCAGTACTTC. Translated, it gives CASSPSDRLTDHSYEQYF.

The genes are TRBV7-9 and TRBJ2-5, with a tentative D call TRBD2 (5 bases). Looked up from germline, CDR1 is SEHNR and CDR2 is FQNEAQ (reference sequence). Deletions cut 5 bases from V and 3 bases from J, with 13 bases between. This CDR3 spans 14 amino acids. The CDR3 DNA follows: TGTGCCAGCAGCCGCCATGGGCGGGAAGAGACCCAGTACTTC. As protein: CASSRHGREETQYF. Together with reference TRBV7-9 and TRBJ2-5, the CDR3 gives the full variable domain: DTGVSQNPRHKITKRGQNVTFRCDPISEHNRLYWYRQTLGQGPEFLTYFQNEAQLEKSRLLSDRFSAERPKGSFSTLEIQRTEQGDSAMYLCASSRHGREETQYFGPGTRLLVL.

This chain links TRBV5-1 with TRBJ2-2, with TRBD2 matching over 11 bases. This CDR3 has 16 residues. The V and J ends lost 4 bases and 5 bases, in that order; junction bases with no gene match: 7. The germline gives CDR1 SGHRS, CDR2 YFSETQ. Written as DNA, the CDR3 is TGCGCCAGCAGCCCACTAGCGGGAGTTGGTACCGGGGAGCTGTTTTTT. This sequence encodes CASSPLAGVGTGELFF.

About this clone itself: At the DNA level, this CDR3 is encoded by other sequences in the same sample as well. The chain links TRBV10-1 to TRBJ2-7; D is unclear. This CDR3 comprises 14 residues. V was clipped by 0 bases and J by 3 bases, with 9 bases between them. Germline V gene data show CDR1 as WNHNN and CDR2 as SYGVQD (reference sequence). This chain's CDR3 is CASSESGSSYEQYF. In DNA form, the CDR3 reads TGCGCCAGCAGTGAGTCGGGCAGTAGCTACGAGCAGTACTTC.

The V and J genes are TRBV5-1 and TRBJ1-2; D is uncertain. The germline gives CDR1 SGHRS, CDR2 YFSETQ. Trimming cost V 0 bases and J 0 bases, with 9 bases left between them. This CDR3 is built from 15 residues. DNA of the CDR3: TGCGCCAGCAGCTTGGGAGGAGGAGCTAACTATGGCTACACCTTC. It encodes CASSLGGGANYGYTF.

This chain joins TRBV28 and TRBJ1-1; weak D call: TRBD1 (5 bases). Germline CDR1 is MDHEN and CDR2 is SYDVKM. The CDR3 totals 14 residues. V dropped 8 bases and J dropped 7 bases, with 20 bases sitting between them. This CDR3 is CASLPGPDGSEAFF. For the CDR3, the DNA is TGTGCCAGCCTTCCGGGACCTGACGGGAGTGAAGCTTTCTTT.

V and J are TRBV30 and TRBJ2-7; D gene unclear. The CDR3 runs 13 residues. The V gene lost 0 bases and the J gene lost 1 base, with 7 bases spanning the gap. Germline CDR1 is GTSNPN and CDR2 is SVGIG (reference sequence). CDR3 bases: TGTGCCTGGAGTGTAACTGTTTCCTACGAGCAGTACTTC. It codes for CAWSVTVSYEQYF.

Regarding this clone: This CDR3 is also generated by other DNA sequences in the sample. The rearrangement links TRBV4-1 to TRBJ1-1, with D unclear. Per the germline V gene, CDR1 is MGHRA and CDR2 is YSYEKL. Trimming removed 3 bases from V and 0 bases from J, with 11 bases in between. The length of the CDR3 is 15 residues. The CDR3 DNA is TGCGCCAGCAGCCATATGGCTAGTTTGAACACTGAAGCTTTCTTT. Its protein is CASSHMASLNTEAFF.

This chain links TRBV5-5 with TRBJ1-5; the match to TRBD1 covers 9 bases. The germline V gene encodes CDR1 SGHKS and CDR2 YYEKEE (reference sequence). The V segment lost 0 bases and the J segment 4 bases; nucleotides outside the gene matches: 2. This CDR3 region has 15 residues. The CDR3 here is CASSLGGQGNQPQHF. The CDR3 nucleotides read TGTGCCAGCAGCTTGGGAGGACAGGGGAATCAGCCCCAGCATTTT.

This chain uses TRBV5-1 with TRBJ2-1, with 10 nucleotides matching TRBD2. Per the germline V gene, CDR1 is SGHRS and CDR2 is YFSETQ. The V segment lost 4 bases and the J segment 8 bases; nucleotides outside the gene matches: 24. The CDR3 totals 20 residues. The CDR3: CASSPRGQGAGLAGADEQFF. The CDR3 DNA follows: TGCGCCAGCAGCCCGAGGGGTCAGGGGGCTGGGCTAGCGGGAGCGGATGAGCAGTTCTTC.

This rearrangement joins TRBV21-1 to TRBJ2-7; TRBD1, the D gene given by the table, was not confirmed from the DNA. TRBV21-1 is an annotated pseudogene. This CDR3 contains 12 residues. The CDR3 DNA follows: TGTGCCAGAAGGGACAGGGGCGGCGAGCAGTACTTC. It yields the protein CARRDRGGEQYF.

The CDR3 DNA reads TGTGCCAGCAGTTTATCTGGCAGGCCCAAAAACATTCAGTACTTC. The encoded protein is CASSLSGRPKNIQYF. The chain links TRBV27 to TRBJ2-4; D gene unclear. Germline V gene data show CDR1 as MNHEY and CDR2 as SMNVEV (reference sequence). CDR3 length: 15 amino acids. Trimming took off 0 bases at V and 2 bases at J, with 8 bases between the two ends.

This chain uses TRBV28 with TRBJ2-5; D not resolved. In germline, CDR1 is MDHEN, CDR2 SYDVKM. CDR3 length equals 13 residues. V lost 4 bases and J 1 base, leaving 7 bases between the germline ends. CDR3 coding DNA: TGTGCCAGCAGTTCACAGCTCCAAGAGACCCAGTACTTC. Protein product: CASSSQLQETQYF.

This clone was seen only once. This chain links TRBV30 with TRBJ2-5, with a weak D call TRBD2 (6 bases). Germline V gene data show CDR1 as GTSNPN and CDR2 as SVGIG (reference sequence). Between the trimmed V and J ends, which lost 5 bases and 0 bases, there was a span of 25 bases. The CDR3 is 18 residues long. The CDR3 sequence: CAWALAIPLRRYQETQYF. In DNA, the CDR3 is TGTGCCTGGGCACTAGCAATCCCCCTCAGGAGGTACCAAGAGACCCAGTACTTC.

In this sample, this clone turned up once. This chain uses TRBV6-1 with TRBJ2-3; D is perhaps TRBD1 (6 bases). Trimming stripped 1 base from V and 2 bases from J, with 10 bases between. Germline V CDR1 and CDR2: MNHNS, SASEGT. The CDR3 is made up of 15 amino acids. The CDR3 coding sequence is TGTGCCAGCAGTGAAGGGGGGCGGTACACAGATACGCAGTATTTT. Protein product: CASSEGGRYTDTQYF.

The gene calls are TRBV6-4 and TRBJ2-3, with 9 bases that match TRBD2. Losses at the gene ends were 6 bases for V and 0 bases for J; bases not matched to a gene: 10. This CDR3 is 17 amino acids long. Germline assignment: CDR1 MRHNA and CDR2 SNTAGT. The CDR3 coding sequence is TGTGCCAGCAGCGCGACCTCGGGACTAGCTAGCACAGATACGCAGTATTTT. Its protein is CASSATSGLASTDTQYF.

This sequence joins TRBV10-3 and TRBJ1-1; 8 nucleotides align to TRBD1. The CDR3 is 13 residues long. Germline V CDR1 and CDR2: ENHRY, SYGVKD. Trimming took 4 bases from V and 7 from J; bases not matched to a gene: 5. The CDR3 is CAISAGGWFEAFF. Written as DNA, the CDR3 is TGTGCCATCAGTGCAGGGGGCTGGTTTGAAGCTTTCTTT.